This passage covers 18 T cell receptor beta chains from one sample sequenced in a study of shared clonotypes between healthy human individuals. Profiled with immunoSEQ multiplex PCR; TCRdb holds only in-frame clones, not every one. The sample records about 2.3 million clones, just over 90% being singletons. Specimen: naive CD4+ T cells from PBMCs. Subset in this sample: CD45RA+ positively selected. These receptors all come from a man younger than 35 in good health. Some clones in this sample may be carry-over from other donors' samples.

The V and J genes are TRBV28 and TRBJ2-1, with a possible D match to TRBD2 (5 bases). Trimming cost V 3 bases and J 6 bases, with 9 bases left between them. Germline V gives CDR1 MDHEN, CDR2 SYDVKM. This CDR3 has 13 residues. The CDR3 loop reads CASSFGSGNEQFF. The CDR3 nucleotides read TGTGCCAGCAGTTTTGGGAGTGGCAATGAGCAGTTCTTC.

The CDR3 region is CASSLNDRIYEQYF. The CDR3 region has the DNA TGTGCCAGCAGCTTAAATGACAGAATCTACGAGCAGTACTTC. The chain employs TRBV7-2 and TRBJ2-7; maybe TRBD1 (5 bases). Germline CDR1 reads SGHTA; CDR2 reads FQGNSA. The CDR3 runs to 14 residues. V lost 2 bases and J lost 3, with 11 bases in between.

The genes are TRBV28 and TRBJ2-3; D not resolved. CDR1 and CDR2 from the germline V gene are MDHEN and SYDVKM. CDR3 size: 16 residues. The V gene lost 4 bases and the J gene lost 0 bases, with 14 bases spanning the gap. The CDR3 loop is CASSSVGLTSTDTQYF. Written as DNA, the CDR3 is TGTGCCAGCAGTTCCGTGGGCTTAACTAGCACAGATACGCAGTATTTT.

CDR3 DNA sequence: TGTGCCAGCAGCAAAGCGAGGAGACCCCATAGCAATCAGCCCCAGCATTTT. The encoded protein is CASSKARRPHSNQPQHF. The chain recombines TRBV21-1 with TRBJ1-5. TRBV21-1 is an annotated pseudogene. The CDR3 is 17 amino acids.

The rearrangement joins TRBV2 to TRBJ1-1, with D tentatively TRBD1 (6 bases). Looked up from germline, CDR1 is SNHLY and CDR2 is FYNNEI. The germline V and J ends were trimmed by 5 bases and 4 bases, with 11 bases remaining between them. This CDR3 comprises 13 residues. In DNA form, the CDR3 reads TGTGCCAGCAGTTCAACAGGGTCCACTGAAGCTTTCTTT. This codes for CASSSTGSTEAFF.

The V gene is TRBV7-8, the J gene TRBJ2-7; D possibly corresponds to TRBD1 (6 bases). CDR3 length: 17 residues. The germline V and J ends were trimmed by 7 bases and 3 bases, with 25 bases remaining between them. CDR1 is SGHVS, CDR2 FQNEAQ, per germline. The CDR3 DNA reads as TGTGCCAGCACCTCACTGAGATACAGGGAAAAGGGCTACGAGCAGTACTTC. Residues: CASTSLRYREKGYEQYF.

As DNA, the CDR3 is TGTGCCAGCAGTATGCATAAGGTCCAGGGGCCTAATCAGCCCCAGCATTTT. Translating gives CASSMHKVQGPNQPQHF. The chain has TRBV25-1 and TRBJ1-5, with D possibly matching TRBD1 (6 bases). The germline V gene has CDR1 MGHDK and CDR2 SYGVNS. Trimming pared 5 bases from V and 4 bases from J, leaving 21 bases between. CDR3 size: 17 residues.

The chain recombines TRBV11-2 with TRBJ1-1; D is possibly TRBD1 (6 bases). V lost 5 bases and J 9 bases, leaving 13 bases between the germline ends. Germline assignment: CDR1 SGHAT and CDR2 FQNNGV. The length of the CDR3 is 12 residues. Here the CDR3 reads CASSPGGGKAFF. DNA of the CDR3: TGTGCCAGCAGCCCGGGGGGGGGCAAAGCTTTCTTT.

To note about this clone: One end of the junction is discordant with germline, which a read error may explain. The V gene is TRBV7-8, the J gene TRBJ2-7; D gene unclear. The CDR3 totals 11 residues. Looked up from germline, CDR1 is SGHVS and CDR2 is FQNEAQ. The CDR3 sequence is CASSLFDQCNF. The CDR3 region has the DNA TGTGCCAGCAGCTTATTCGATCAATGTAACTTC.

This clone appeared once. This chain connects TRBV28 to TRBJ2-7; unclear D gene. The CDR3 length is 13 residues. Per germline, CDR1 MDHEN and CDR2 SYDVKM. The V gene lost 4 bases and the J gene lost 9 bases, with 16 bases spanning the gap. The CDR3 is CASSSPVLGWQYF. CDR3 DNA sequence: TGTGCCAGCAGTTCCCCGGTCTTGGGTTGGCAGTACTTC.

This clone turned up a few times. V is TRBV5-1 and J is TRBJ2-1; perhaps TRBD2 as D (6 bases). The germline V gene encodes CDR1 SGHRS and CDR2 YFSETQ. V lost 8 bases, J lost 0 bases, and 12 bases lay in between. The length of the CDR3 is 14 residues. This CDR3 reads CASQVTSSYNEQFF. The DNA for the CDR3 is TGCGCCAGTCAGGTGACTAGCTCCTACAATGAGCAGTTCTTC.

The chain recombines TRBV6-5 with TRBJ1-5, with unresolved D. CDR3 length equals 13 residues. Germline assignment: CDR1 MNHEY and CDR2 SVGAGI. Trimming stripped 0 bases from V and 7 bases from J, with 7 bases between. Here the CDR3 reads CASSYSIVQPQHF. The CDR3 nucleotides read TGTGCCAGCAGTTACTCGATCGTGCAGCCCCAGCATTTT.

Of note for this clone: Other DNA sequences from this sample encode an identical CDR3 as well. The chain links TRBV5-1 to TRBJ2-1; TRBD2 is a possible D gene (6 bases). Trimming stripped 0 bases from V and 2 bases from J, with 9 bases between. Germline lookup yields CDR1 SGHRS and CDR2 YFSETQ. The CDR3 runs 15 residues. The DNA of the CDR3 is TGCGCCAGCAGCTTGGTAGCGGAGACCTACAATGAGCAGTTCTTC. Amino acid sequence: CASSLVAETYNEQFF.

This rearrangement joins TRBV15 to TRBJ2-1; weak D call: TRBD1 (6 bases). CDR3 length: 15 residues. The V and J ends lost 4 bases and 5 bases respectively, with 15 bases between them. The germline V gene has CDR1 LNHNV and CDR2 YYDKDF (reference sequence). CDR3: CATSTYGTSNNEQFF. Here the CDR3 DNA reads TGTGCCACCAGCACATACGGGACATCTAACAATGAGCAGTTCTTC.

CDR3 loop: CASSPVRTSGGWGNEQFF. CDR3 DNA: TGTGCCAGCAGCCCAGTCAGGACTAGCGGAGGATGGGGCAATGAGCAGTTCTTC. The genes are TRBV7-9 and TRBJ2-1; TRBD2 aligns across 10 bases. With 5 bases clipped from V and 6 bases from J, the junction kept 16 bases outside the gene matches. The CDR3 extends over 18 amino acids. Germline V gene sequence: CDR1 SEHNR, CDR2 FQNEAQ (reference sequence).

The V gene is TRBV4-3, the J gene TRBJ2-7; 9 bases map to TRBD2. The ends lost 4 bases at V and 3 bases at J; junction bases unmatched: 7. The germline V gene encodes CDR1 LGHNA and CDR2 YSLEER. The CDR3 runs to 15 residues. This chain's CDR3 is CASSPVTSGGYEQYF. For the CDR3, the DNA is TGCGCCAGCAGCCCGGTGACTAGCGGAGGCTACGAGCAGTACTTC.

V and J are TRBV5-4 and TRBJ2-7, with D tentatively TRBD2 (6 bases). Germline CDR1 is SGHNT and CDR2 is YYREEE (reference sequence). The CDR3 covers 13 residues. V gave up 4 bases and J gave up 7 bases, with 15 bases separating them. In nucleotides, the CDR3 is TGTGCCAGCAGCGCTCCCGGTCGGGGGGAGCAGTACTTC. Its protein is CASSAPGRGEQYF.

The chain employs TRBV7-6 and TRBJ2-7; D is possibly TRBD2 (6 bases). The V gene's germline CDR1 is SGHVS and CDR2 FNYEAQ. The CDR3 contains 13 residues. Trimming took 4 bases from V and 3 from J, leaving 10 bases between them. DNA for the CDR3: TGTGCCAGCAGCTCGGACGGGAGCTACGAGCAGTACTTC. Translated, it gives CASSSDGSYEQYF. Variable domain in full (rest from reference TRBV7-6 and TRBJ2-7): GAGVSQSPRYKVTKRGQDVALRCDPISGHVSLYWYRQALGQGPEFLTYFNYEAQQDKSGLPNDRFSAERPEGSISTLTIQRTEQRDSAMYRCASSSDGSYEQYFGPGTRLTVT.